The TCR beta chain under discussion was sequenced for a study of beta chain features in type 1 diabetes. On average, the one heparinised blood draw given by each donor was roughly 100 mL. The junction had 9 bases not matched to a gene; V was cut back by 5 bases and J by 1 base. The CDR3 is 15 amino acids. Germline V lookup: CDR1 SQVTM, CDR2 ANQGSEA. About this clone: Its antigen is currently unknown.

The sequenced template was cDNA made from the entire isolated RNA. The assay was immunoSEQ multiplex PCR, and TCRdb's table has in-frame clones only and misses some. Counted here are 640,000 or so clones, 10% to 15% occurring once; the ten biggest clones make up 0.022%. Study results and limitations: All four CD4+ subsets of Type 1 diabetes patients contained TCRB CDR3s that were moderately but significantly shorter. Junctions at VDJ sites from type 1 diabetes patients had fewer insertions and more deletions. Patients showed naive, central memory and Treg TCRB repertoires that appeared more similar than those of healthy donors.

Material: naive CD4+ T cells from blood. This clonotype was sampled from a man younger than 35 with type 1 diabetes. The chain has TRBV29-1 and TRBJ2-5; 8 nucleotides line up with TRBD2. CDR3 sequence (DNA): TGCAGCGTTCACGGGATAGCGGGGTCCCAAGAGACCCAGTACTTC. It translates to CSVHGIAGSQETQYF. The variable domain in full, with the rest retrieved from reference TRBV29-1 and TRBJ2-5, is SAVISQKPSRDICQRGTSLTIQCQVDSQVTMMFWYRQQPGQSLTLIATANQGSEATYESGFVIDKFPISRPNLTFSTLTVSNMSPEDSSIYLCSVHGIAGSQETQYFGPGTRLLVL.